The 14 T cell receptor beta chains given below trace back to one sample, sequenced in a study of immune evolution from preneoplasia to lung adenocarcinoma. Profiling relied on immunoSEQ multiplex PCR, and the TCRdb table lists in-frame clones only, not all of them. The sample carries 8,000 to 10,000 clones, about three quarters recorded once. Sequencing used FFPE minimally invasive lung adenocarcinoma tissue. These receptors originate from a person aged 70 to 80 with lung adenocarcinoma. Some clones in this sample may be carry-over from other donors' samples.

J is TRBJ1-1 and V is TRBV10-3; D remains ambiguous. This CDR3 has 13 residues. CDR1 is ENHRY, CDR2 SYGVKD, per germline. V gave up 0 bases and J gave up 1 base, with 3 bases separating them. This chain's CDR3 is CAISESGNTEAFF. The CDR3, as DNA: TGTGCCATCAGTGAGTCAGGGAACACTGAAGCTTTCTTT.

This clone showed up just a few times. The chain carries TRBV29-1 and TRBJ2-7; 7 nucleotides agree with TRBD1. The CDR3 length is 11 residues. V lost 7 bases and J lost 11; bases outside the gene matches: 11. Germline V CDR1 and CDR2: SQVTM, ANQGSEA. The CDR3 loop is CSAKEIGQEYF. The CDR3 DNA sequence: TGCAGCGCAAAAGAAATTGGACAGGAGTACTTC.

The chain is built from TRBV5-1 and TRBJ2-5; no firm D call. CDR3 length: 13 amino acids. CDR1 is SGHRS, CDR2 YFSETQ, per germline. V was cut by 2 bases and J by 2 bases, with 7 bases left in between. CDR3 protein: CASSFGQQETQYF. CDR3 in DNA: TGCGCCAGCAGCTTCGGCCAGCAAGAGACCCAGTACTTC.

This rearrangement joins TRBV28 to TRBJ2-7, with TRBD1 as a possible D gene (6 bases). Germline CDR1 is MDHEN and CDR2 is SYDVKM. There are 13 residues in the CDR3. The V end was cut by 7 bases, the J end by 0 bases, with 10 bases between. The CDR3 DNA is TGTGCCAGCACGGACAGCTTCTCCTACGAGCAGTACTTC. Its translation is CASTDSFSYEQYF.

J is TRBJ1-5 and V is TRBV7-8, with TRBD1 identical over 8 bases. V lost 5 bases and J lost 0; bases outside the gene matches: 6. The germline V gene encodes CDR1 SGHVS and CDR2 FQNEAQ. This CDR3 has 16 residues. CDR3 amino acids: CASSLTGVNSNQPQHF. In nucleotides, the CDR3 is TGTGCCAGCAGCCTGACAGGGGTTAATAGCAATCAGCCCCAGCATTTT. Filled out from reference TRBV7-8 and TRBJ1-5, the complete variable domain reads GAGVSQSPRYKVAKRGQDVALRCDPISGHVSLFWYQQALGQGPEFLTYFQNEAQLDKSGLPSDRFFAERPEGSVSTLKIQRTQQEDSAVYLCASSLTGVNSNQPQHFGDGTRLSIL.

The chain uses TRBV30 and TRBJ1-2; tentative D call: TRBD1 (5 bases). The CDR3 is 13 amino acids. CDR1 GTSNPN and CDR2 SVGIG come from the germline V gene (reference sequence). V shed 2 bases and J shed 6 bases, with 13 bases lying between them. CDR3 residues: CAWSTLEGNGYTF. DNA for the CDR3: TGTGCCTGGAGTACGCTGGAGGGGAATGGCTACACCTTC.

This chain joins TRBV30 and TRBJ1-5, with D hard to call. Trimming stripped 4 bases from V and 6 bases from J, with 10 bases between. The CDR3 sequence is 12 residues long. Germline V CDR1 and CDR2: GTSNPN, SVGIG (reference sequence). CDR3 bases: TGTGCCTGGACCCGGAGTGGTCAGCCCCAGCATTTT. Encoded protein: CAWTRSGQPQHF. Using reference TRBV30 and TRBJ1-5 for the parts outside the CDR3, the full variable domain is SQTIHQWPATLVQPVGSPLSLECTVEGTSNPNLYWYRQAAGRGLQLLFYSVGIGQISSEVPQNLSASRPQDRQFILSSKKLLLSDSGFYLCAWTRSGQPQHFGDGTRLSIL.

The rearrangement links TRBV28 to TRBJ1-1; D gene ambiguous. The CDR3 runs to 8 residues. The germline CDR1 and CDR2 sequences are MDHEN and SYDVKM. Trimming took off 8 bases at V and 10 bases at J, with 5 bases between the two ends. This CDR3 reads CASGRAFF. CDR3 sequence (DNA): TGTGCCAGCGGAAGAGCTTTCTTT.

The V and J genes are TRBV2 and TRBJ2-5, with TRBD2 as a possible D gene (6 bases). The end of the DNA aligns better with TRBJ2-7, so the J call may be wrong. The CDR3 is 15 amino acids. Germline CDR1 is SNHLY and CDR2 is FYNNEI. This chain's CDR3 is CASSAQPSASYEQYF. The CDR3 DNA sequence: TGTGCCAGCAGTGCCCAGCCTAGCGCATCCTACGAGCAGTACTTC.

The chain links TRBV27 to TRBJ1-1, with unresolved D. This CDR3 is 13 amino acids long. V shed 2 bases and J shed 1 base, with 5 bases lying between them. CDR1 and CDR2 from the germline V gene are MNHEY and SMNVEV (reference sequence). The CDR3 here is CASSLKGNTEAFF. In DNA, the CDR3 is TGTGCCAGCAGTTTAAAGGGGAACACTGAAGCTTTCTTT.

The V gene is TRBV6-5, the J gene TRBJ1-1; 8 bases match TRBD1. Germline V gives CDR1 MNHEY, CDR2 SVGAGI. This CDR3 is built from 12 residues. J gave up 10 bases and V 6 bases, and 7 bases lay outside the gene matches. CDR3: CASRTAGGLAFF. CDR3 nucleotides: TGTGCCAGCAGAACAGCAGGGGGCCTAGCTTTCTTT.

The chain links TRBV20-1 to TRBJ1-1; no clear D gene. This CDR3 is built from 11 residues. Germline lookup yields CDR1 DFQATT and CDR2 SNEGSKA (reference sequence). The ends were cut back, 2 bases at V and 2 bases at J, with 3 bases in the middle. CDR3 nucleotides: TGCAGTGCTAGACGAAACACTGAAGCTTTCTTT. Encoded protein: CSARRNTEAFF.

This chain joins TRBV28 and TRBJ2-2; D is unclear. This CDR3 spans 13 amino acids. Germline lookup yields CDR1 MDHEN and CDR2 SYDVKM. V was shortened by 5 bases and J by 5 bases, with 9 bases between the two germline ends. The CDR3 reads CASSDYRTGELFF. The DNA of the CDR3 is TGTGCCAGCAGTGATTATCGTACCGGGGAGCTGTTTTTT.

The chain couples TRBV28 to TRBJ2-3, with D possibly being TRBD2 (6 bases). Per the germline V gene, CDR1 is MDHEN and CDR2 is SYDVKM. This CDR3 is built from 17 residues. The V end was cut by 5 bases, the J end by 5 bases, with 23 bases between. CDR3 sequence reads: CASSPFLGLEEGDTQYF. The CDR3 region has the DNA TGTGCCAGCAGTCCTTTTCTCGGACTTGAGGAGGGAGATACGCAGTATTTT.